These T cell receptor beta chains were read from a single sample in a study of a mutant IDH1 vaccine in newly diagnosed glioma. These TCRs' antigens remain unknown. This table comes from immunoSEQ multiplex PCR, and its TCRdb copy is limited to in-frame clones, with some not included. The data contain just over 80,000 clones, about 82% of them seen just once; the ten biggest clones take up 2% to 2.5%. The sample consisted of PBMCs, taken from a glioma patient whose treatment included an IDH1 peptide vaccine. These TCRs come from a man aged 30 to 45 with glioma. Some clones in this sample may be carry-over from other donors' samples. CDR3s include the opening cysteine and the closing phenylalanine or tryptophan. Each record gives: D gene, clone size, J gene, V gene, CDR3 DNA, CDR3 protein. D genes are given only for firm matches. Size tells how often a clone was seen (once, few, many) or the class of an expanded clone, and some rows leave it out.

>-|-|TRBJ2-5|TRBV7-6
TGTGCCAGCAGCCCGCGAAAAGGGGAGACCCAGTACTTC
CASSPRKGETQYF
>TRBD2|-|TRBJ2-1|TRBV19
TGTGCCAGTAGTTCGGGACTAGCGGGAGACAATGAGCAGTTCTTC
CASSSGLAGDNEQFF
>TRBD2|-|TRBJ2-2|TRBV4-1
TGCGCCAGCAGCCTAGCGACTAGCGGGGGCCCGGGGGCCACCGGGGAGCTGTTTTTT
CASSLATSGGPGATGELFF
>-|-|TRBJ2-1|TRBV7-9
TGTGCCAGCAGCCTCGGGACCCCAGGGCAGTTCTTC
CASSLGTPGQFF
>-|-|TRBJ1-2|TRBV9
TGTGCCAGCAGCGCTGGGGCCTATGGCTACACCTTC
CASSAGAYGYTF
>-|-|TRBJ1-2|TRBV11-2
TGTGCCAGCAGCTTAGATAACTATGGCTACACCTTC
CASSLDNYGYTF
>TRBD1|-|TRBJ1-6|TRBV5-1
TGCGCCAGCAGCTCGTATACAGGGGGCCTGAGTTCACCCCTCCACTTT
CASSSYTGGLSSPLHF
>-|-|TRBJ2-1|TRBV4-2
TGTGCCAGCAGCCAATCGGAGGGGGATTACAATGAGCAGTTCTTC
CASSQSEGDYNEQFF
>-|-|TRBJ2-3|TRBV5-6
TGTGCCAGCAGCCCGGTCGGGGGAGATACGCAGTATTTT
CASSPVGGDTQYF
>TRBD2|-|TRBJ2-3|TRBV6-6
TGTGCCAGCAGTACTAGCGGGCGGACAGATACGCAGTATTTT
CASSTSGRTDTQYF
>-|once|TRBJ1-1|TRBV2
TGTGCCAGCAGTGAGGGGACTGAAGCTTTCTTT
CASSEGTEAFF
>-|-|TRBJ1-6|TRBV9
TGTGCCAGCAGCCCAGGGCAGGTTTCACCCCTCCACTTT
CASSPGQVSPLHF
>-|-|TRBJ2-3|TRBV5-1
TGCGCCAGCAGCCCGACAGTCAGCACAGATACGCAGTATTTT
CASSPTVSTDTQYF
>-|-|TRBJ1-1|TRBV6-6
TGTGCCAGCTCAGACCTTAACACTGAAGCTTTCTTT
CASSDLNTEAFF
>-|once|TRBJ1-1|TRBV28
TGTGCCAGCAGTGTTGATTATGACACTGAAGCTTTCTTT
CASSVDYDTEAFF
>-|-|TRBJ2-2|TRBV7-9
TGTGCCAGCAGCTTAGTTCGCGCCGACACCGGGGAGCTGTTTTTT
CASSLVRADTGELFF
>-|-|TRBJ1-4|TRBV4-3
TGCGCCAGCAGCGTGGGACCGAGAAATGAAAAACTGTTTTTT
CASSVGPRNEKLFF
>-|-|TRBJ1-1|TRBV7-9
TGTGCCAGCAGCCATGGCCCGCGGCGCTCGAACACTGAAGCTTTCTTT
CASSHGPRRSNTEAFF
>-|once|TRBJ2-5|TRBV4-3
TGCGCCAGCAGCCAAGATCTTGGACTATTACAAGAGACCCAGTACTTC
CASSQDLGLLQETQYF
>-|-|TRBJ2-7|TRBV18
TGTGCCAGCTCACCACGCTGGTCGCAGGGTGGATCGGTCGTCTACGAGCAGTACTTC
CASSPRWSQGGSVVYEQYF
>-|-|TRBJ1-3|TRBV4-2
TGTGCCAGCAGCCGGAGAGGAGGGGGTGACTTTGGAAACACCATATATTTT
CASSRRGGGDFGNTIYF
>TRBD2|-|TRBJ2-7|TRBV28
TGTGCCAGCAGTTTATGGACTAGCATTTCCTACGAGCAGTACTTC
CASSLWTSISYEQYF
>-|once|TRBJ1-1|TRBV2
TGTGCCAGCAGAAACCCATCCGGGACACAGAACACTGAAGCTTTCTTT
CASRNPSGTQNTEAFF
>-|-|TRBJ1-3|TRBV9
TGTGCCAGCGGGCTCGGGGGGATGACTGGAAACACCATATATTTT
CASGLGGMTGNTIYF
>-|-|TRBJ1-1|TRBV5-1
TGCGCCAGCAGCTTGGCGGGGTTTACTGAAGCTTTCTTT
CASSLAGFTEAFF
>-|-|TRBJ1-3|TRBV6-1
TGTGCCAGCAGTCGACAGACCCACTCTGGAAACACCATATATTTT
CASSRQTHSGNTIYF
>-|few|TRBJ1-2|TRBV6-4
TGTGCCAGCAGTGACGGGCAGGGCTACACCTTC
CASSDGQGYTF
>-|-|TRBJ2-7|TRBV29-1
TGCAGCGTTGCCCAGCGGGCCACTTCTGAGCAGTACTTC
CSVAQRATSEQYF
>-|-|TRBJ2-2|TRBV18
TGTGCCAGCTCACCACGAAATCAGGTGAACACCGGGGAGCTGTTTTTT
CASSPRNQVNTGELFF
>-|-|TRBJ2-2|TRBV9
TGTGCCAGCAGTGCAGGGGTCTTTAACACCGGGGAGCTGTTTTTT
CASSAGVFNTGELFF
>TRBD2|-|TRBJ2-1|TRBV5-6
TGTGCCAGCGAGAGGGAGGGGTCAGGCGAGCAGTTCTTC
CASEREGSGEQFF
>-|-|TRBJ2-7|TRBV7-8
TGTGCCAGCAGCCCACCCACTACGGGGTACTACGAGCAGTACTTC
CASSPPTTGYYEQYF
>TRBD1|-|TRBJ1-2|TRBV7-9
TGTGCCAGCACCCGGGACAGGAGAAACTATGGCTACACCTTC
CASTRDRRNYGYTF
>-|-|TRBJ2-5|TRBV5-5
TGTGCCAGCAGCTCTTGGGCCCCCACCCAAGAGACCCAGTACTTC
CASSSWAPTQETQYF
>-|-|TRBJ1-2|TRBV10-3
TGTGCCATCAGTGGACAGGTTAACTATGGCTACACCTTC
CAISGQVNYGYTF
>-|-|TRBJ2-5|TRBV2
TGTGCCAGCTCCGCGGGCCAAGAGACCCAGTACTTC
CASSAGQETQYF
>-|-|TRBJ1-6|TRBV19
TGTGCCAGTACGGAATTTTATAATTCACCCCTCCACTTT
CASTEFYNSPLHF
>-|-|TRBJ2-7|TRBV6-5
TGTGCCAGCAGCTTACAGGGCCCCTACGAGCAGTACTTC
CASSLQGPYEQYF
>-|-|TRBJ2-1|TRBV2
TGTGCCAGCGGGGCACTAGCTTTATCCTACAATGAGCAGTTCTTC
CASGALALSYNEQFF
>TRBD2|-|TRBJ2-7|TRBV28
TGTGCCAGCAGTTCCCCCCGGGAGGCAGGACCGTACGAGCAGTACTTC
CASSSPREAGPYEQYF